The 27 T cell receptor beta chains in this list originate from one sample, sequenced in a study of T cells in localized non-small cell lung cancer. Libraries were prepared by immunoSEQ multiplex PCR; TCRdb keeps only in-frame clonotypes and omits some of them. The sample shows 70,000 to 100,000 clones, approximately 91% of them seen only once. Sequenced material: PBMCs, taken before any cancer treatment. Every receptor here comes from a woman between 40 and 69 years old with stage II squamous cell lung carcinoma.

The CDR3 spells CASSLGSTVGETQYF. The CDR3 nucleotides read TGTGCCAGCAGCTTGGGAAGTACGGTCGGGGAGACCCAGTACTTC. The V gene is TRBV5-4, the J gene TRBJ2-5; D gene unclear. V lost 0 bases and J 5 bases, leaving 14 bases between the germline ends. The CDR3 covers 15 residues. In germline, CDR1 is SGHNT, CDR2 YYREEE (reference sequence).

Notes on this clone: At the DNA level, this CDR3 is encoded by other sequences in the same sample as well. V gene TRBV5-1 combines with J gene TRBJ1-1; D gene uncertain. Germline values: CDR1 SGHRS, CDR2 YFSETQ. Trimming removed 0 bases at V and 5 bases at J, with 11 bases between. The CDR3 has 14 amino acids. The DNA of the CDR3 is TGCGCCAGCAGCTTGGGCCAAGGGAGAACTGAAGCTTTCTTT. Translation: CASSLGQGRTEAFF.

For the CDR3, the DNA is TGTGCCAGCAGCTCTCGGGACGGATACACAGATACGCAGTATTTT. It translates to CASSSRDGYTDTQYF. The rearrangement links TRBV7-8 to TRBJ2-3; D assignment may be TRBD1 or TRBD2 (5 bases each). CDR1 SGHVS and CDR2 FQNEAQ come from the germline V gene. V lost 4 bases to trimming and J lost 2 bases, with 13 bases between them. The CDR3 is made up of 15 amino acids. The full variable domain, in which reference TRBV7-8 and TRBJ2-3 provide the parts outside the CDR3, is GAGVSQSPRYKVAKRGQDVALRCDPISGHVSLFWYQQALGQGPEFLTYFQNEAQLDKSGLPSDRFFAERPEGSVSTLKIQRTQQEDSAVYLCASSSRDGYTDTQYFGPGTRLTVL.

This clone occurred a few times. The J gene is TRBJ1-1, the V gene TRBV6-1; no definite D call. Germline V gene sequence: CDR1 MNHNS, CDR2 SASEGT. Trimming pared 4 bases from V and 7 bases from J, leaving 13 bases between. The CDR3 is made up of 13 amino acids. The CDR3 spells CASSASTGFEAFF. In DNA form, the CDR3 reads TGTGCCAGCAGTGCGTCGACGGGGTTTGAAGCTTTCTTT.

The chain joins TRBV15 to TRBJ1-5; 7 bases align to TRBD1. V lost 4 bases to trimming and J lost 5 bases; unmatched junction nucleotides: 5. CDR1 is LNHNV, CDR2 YYDKDF, per germline (reference sequence). The CDR3 is 14 amino acids. CDR3 protein: CATSMPDRDQPQHF. The CDR3 DNA is TGTGCCACCAGCATGCCCGACAGGGATCAGCCCCAGCATTTT.

The V gene is TRBV27, the J gene TRBJ2-1; D might be TRBD2 (6 bases). The CDR3 has 15 amino acids. Trimming left V 6 bases short and J 0 bases short, with 12 bases between. The germline V gene has CDR1 MNHEY and CDR2 SMNVEV (reference sequence). The CDR3 is CASSNRAGSYNEQFF. CDR3 sequence (DNA): TGTGCCAGCAGCAACCGAGCGGGCTCCTACAATGAGCAGTTCTTC.

V usage is TRBV6-5 and J usage is TRBJ1-2, with D maybe TRBD1 (5 bases). CDR1 is MNHEY, CDR2 SVGAGI, per germline. CDR3 length: 11 residues. V dropped 6 bases and J dropped 6 bases, with 8 bases sitting between them. The CDR3 nucleotides are TGTGCCAGCAGCCCAGGGAATGGCTACACCTTC. This encodes CASSPGNGYTF.

The rearrangement joins TRBV6-1 to TRBJ1-2, with D possibly matching TRBD1 (6 bases). Trimming cost V 6 bases and J 8 bases, with 16 bases left between them. Germline CDR1 MNHNS, CDR2 SASEGT. The CDR3 consists of 13 residues. The CDR3 coding sequence is TGTGCCAGCAGCCAAAGTGGGGGCTGGGGCTACACCTTC. Translated, it gives CASSQSGGWGYTF.

V is TRBV2 and J is TRBJ2-1, with no clear D. V was trimmed by 7 bases and J by 6 bases, leaving 7 bases between them. Germline V gene sequence: CDR1 SNHLY, CDR2 FYNNEI. This CDR3 spans 11 amino acids. The CDR3 bases are TGTGCCAGCAACCCACCCAATGAGCAGTTCTTC. It is translated as CASNPPNEQFF.

The rearrangement uses TRBV11-2 and TRBJ1-3; D is ambiguous. This CDR3 comprises 14 residues. CDR1 SGHAT and CDR2 FQNNGV come from the germline V gene. V lost 5 bases and J 0 bases, leaving 8 bases between the germline ends. As DNA, the CDR3 is TGTGCCAGCAGCCTAGGGATCTCTGGAAACACCATATATTTT. Translated, it gives CASSLGISGNTIYF.

This rearrangement joins TRBV5-1 to TRBJ1-1; no clear D gene. Trimming removed 4 bases from V and 7 bases from J, with 17 bases in between. Germline loops: CDR1 SGHRS, CDR2 YFSETQ. This CDR3 is 14 amino acids long. CDR3 loop: CASSQLSDAFEAFF. In nucleotides, the CDR3 is TGCGCCAGCAGCCAACTTTCGGACGCATTTGAAGCTTTCTTT.

The J gene is TRBJ2-1, the V gene TRBV5-1; D assignment may be TRBD1 or TRBD2 (5 bases each). V shed 5 bases and J shed 4 bases, with 16 bases lying between them. Germline CDR1 SGHRS, CDR2 YFSETQ. The CDR3 loop spans 15 amino acids. The chain's CDR3 is CASRAGTAVYNEQFF. CDR3 in DNA: TGCGCCAGCAGGGCTGGGACGGCGGTTTACAATGAGCAGTTCTTC.

The CDR3: CASSSGTLGTNTEAFF. CDR3 in DNA: TGTGCCAGCAGTTCGGGGACCCTAGGGACGAACACTGAAGCTTTCTTT. This chain links TRBV6-6 with TRBJ1-1, with D tentatively TRBD1 (5 bases). CDR3 length equals 16 residues. V lost 4 bases and J lost 1, with 16 bases in between. Germline loops: CDR1 MNHNY, CDR2 SVGAGI (reference sequence).

The chain joins TRBV9 to TRBJ2-1; 12 bases match TRBD2. Losses at the gene ends were 6 bases for V and 4 bases for J; bases not matched to a gene: 5. In germline, CDR1 is SGDLS, CDR2 YYNGEE. The CDR3 consists of 15 residues. The CDR3 DNA is TGTGCCAGCACCCGGACTAGCGGGGCTTACAATGAGCAGTTCTTC. Its protein is CASTRTSGAYNEQFF.

The V and J genes are TRBV2 and TRBJ2-3; TRBD2 aligns across 13 bases. Per the germline V gene, CDR1 is SNHLY and CDR2 is FYNNEI. V dropped 11 bases and J dropped 6; count of bases not matched to a gene: 8. CDR3 length equals 14 residues. In nucleotides, the CDR3 is TGTGCCTCCATCGGGGGACTAGCGGGGGATACGCAGTATTTT. Translating it yields CASIGGLAGDTQYF.

Concerning this clone itself: One end of the junction is discordant with germline, which a read error may explain. The rearrangement joins TRBV7-7 to TRBJ2-1; 9 nucleotides line up with TRBD2. The CDR3 runs 16 residues. CDR1 and CDR2 (germline): SSHAT, FNYEAQ (reference sequence). The CDR3 DNA reads as TGTGCTAGCAGCTTACAAGCGGGGGGCGGATACAATGAGCAGTTCTTC. Translated, it gives CASSLQAGGGYNEQFF.

The chain employs TRBV6-5 and TRBJ1-1; 8 bases map to TRBD1. Germline trimming cut 6 bases from V and 2 bases from J; bases unmatched to any gene: 5. Germline values: CDR1 MNHEY, CDR2 SVGAGI. There are 14 residues in the CDR3. The CDR3 region has the DNA TGTGCCAGCAGCCCGACAGGGGTAAACACTGAAGCTTTCTTT. It is translated as CASSPTGVNTEAFF.

The chain recombines TRBV27 with TRBJ2-2, with 8 bases fitting TRBD2. This CDR3 spans 14 amino acids. Germline V gene lookup returns CDR1 MNHEY and CDR2 SMNVEV (reference sequence). J gave up 4 bases and V 6 bases, and 4 bases lay outside the gene matches. CDR3 residues: CASRAGGGTGELFF. In DNA, the CDR3 is TGTGCCAGCAGAGCCGGGGGGGGCACCGGGGAGCTGTTTTTT.

The V gene is TRBV11-3, the J gene TRBJ2-5, with TRBD1 identical over 7 bases. The CDR3 runs 13 residues. Germline V gene data show CDR1 as SGHNT and CDR2 as YENEEA. Trimming at V came to 4 bases and at J to 5 bases, leaving 4 bases not matched to a gene. This chain's CDR3 is CASSSRGSETQYF. In DNA, the CDR3 is TGTGCCAGCAGCTCCAGGGGGAGTGAGACCCAGTACTTC.

The V and J genes are TRBV7-6 and TRBJ2-7; D possibly corresponds to TRBD1 (5 bases). V lost 5 bases and J 3 bases, leaving 14 bases between the germline ends. Germline CDR1 and CDR2: SGHVS and FNYEAQ. The CDR3 loop spans 14 amino acids. The CDR3 is CASSPRTTVYEQYF. CDR3 coding DNA: TGTGCCAGCAGCCCCCGGACAACGGTCTACGAGCAGTACTTC.

The chain couples TRBV5-1 to TRBJ2-5; D not certain. From germline, CDR1 is SGHRS and CDR2 YFSETQ. There are 13 residues in the CDR3. The ends were cut back, 4 bases at V and 5 bases at J, with 12 bases in the middle. CDR3 residues: CASSVVAIETQYF. CDR3 in DNA: TGCGCCAGCAGCGTGGTGGCTATCGAGACCCAGTACTTC.

V is TRBV27 and J is TRBJ2-3, with TRBD2 matching 7 bases. This CDR3 has 12 residues. CDR1 and CDR2 from the germline V gene are MNHEY and SMNVEV (reference sequence). Trimming removed 3 bases from V and 7 bases from J; junction bases left unmatched: 1. CDR3 nucleotides: TGTGCCAGCAGTTTGGGGGGGAATACGCAGTATTTT. It is translated as CASSLGGNTQYF.

The chain recombines TRBV29-1 with TRBJ2-1; D may be TRBD2 (5 bases). This CDR3 is 15 amino acids long. Per germline, CDR1 SQVTM and CDR2 ANQGSEA. Trimming took 7 bases from V and 0 from J, leaving 16 bases between them. This CDR3 reads CSAEGTSSSYNEQFF. DNA of the CDR3: TGCAGCGCTGAGGGCACTTCAAGCTCCTACAATGAGCAGTTCTTC.

The gene calls are TRBV19 and TRBJ2-2; TRBD2 agrees at 14 bases. CDR3 size: 16 residues. Trimming removed 5 bases from V and 6 bases from J; junction bases left unmatched: 5. CDR1 and CDR2 from the germline V gene are LNHDA and SQIVND (reference sequence). The CDR3 region is CASSFGLAGGSGELFF. The CDR3 DNA reads as TGTGCCAGTAGTTTCGGACTAGCGGGGGGCTCCGGGGAGCTGTTTTTT.

The rearrangement links TRBV11-2 to TRBJ2-1, with D uncertain. This CDR3 is 13 amino acids long. The germline gives CDR1 SGHAT, CDR2 FQNNGV. V lost 4 bases to trimming and J lost 8 bases, with 12 bases between them. The CDR3 is CASSSLLIHEQFF. The CDR3 DNA sequence: TGTGCCAGCAGCTCACTCCTTATCCATGAGCAGTTCTTC.

In DNA, the CDR3 is TGTGCCAGCAGCTCAATTATCGGGGGGGCCACTGAAGCTTTCTTT. Residues: CASSSIIGGATEAFF. V gene TRBV11-2 combines with J gene TRBJ1-1, with TRBD1 as a possible D gene (6 bases). This CDR3 region has 15 residues. Germline CDR1 SGHAT, CDR2 FQNNGV. V was trimmed by 4 bases and J by 4 bases, leaving 16 bases between them. The full variable domain, with the rest looked up from reference TRBV11-2 and TRBJ1-1, is EAGVAQSPRYKIIEKRQSVAFWCNPISGHATLYWYQQILGQGPKLLIQFQNNGVVDDSQLPKDRFSAERLKGVDSTLKIQPAKLEDSAVYLCASSSIIGGATEAFFGQGTRLTVV.

The J gene is TRBJ1-4, the V gene TRBV7-8, with 7 bases matching TRBD1. Germline loops: CDR1 SGHVS, CDR2 FQNEAQ. The junction had 6 bases not matched to a gene; V was cut back by 5 bases and J by 3 bases. The CDR3 length is 15 residues. CDR3 nucleotides: TGTGCCAGCAGCCCCCTGGACAGGCCTAATGAAAAACTGTTTTTT. Its protein product is CASSPLDRPNEKLFF.